These 32 T cell receptor beta chains originate from one sample sequenced in a study of CD8+CD57+ T cells in acquired aplastic anemia. The study profiled TCR beta VDJ and CDR3 using genomic DNA as template. TCRdb recomputed calls from the reads with MiXCR, one row per CDR3 protein. The repertoire holds roughly 190,000 distinct CDR3 sequences, with 48% as singletons. For sequencing, patients were chosen who had shown expansion of CD8+CD57+ cells by flow cytometry. Sequencing was performed on sorted CD4+, CD8+, or CD8+CD57+ T cells (not recorded which) from PBMCs. The receptors were gathered from a human donor with aplastic anemia.

This chain links TRBV2 with TRBJ2-2; D gene ambiguous. Germline V gene sequence: CDR1 SNHLY, CDR2 FYNNEI. This CDR3 has 12 residues. V lost 6 bases and J 8 bases, leaving 10 bases between the germline ends. The CDR3, as DNA: TGTGCCAGCAGGGGCGAAGCGGGGGAGCTGTTTTTT. This encodes CASRGEAGELFF.

The V and J genes are TRBV24-1 and TRBJ1-5, with TRBD1 matching 8 bases. This CDR3 region has 16 residues. V lost 4 bases, J lost 2 bases, and 6 bases stayed unmatched. In germline, CDR1 is KGHDR, CDR2 SFDVKD. In DNA, the CDR3 is TGTGCCACCAGTGAGCGGGGGACAGGCGGCAATCAGCCCCAGCATTTT. This encodes CATSERGTGGNQPQHF.

The J gene is TRBJ2-7, the V gene TRBV25-1, with TRBD2 matching 10 bases. Germline CDR1 and CDR2: MGHDK and SYGVNS. The CDR3 extends over 15 amino acids. The V and J ends lost 2 bases and 4 bases, in that order; junction bases with no gene match: 5. In nucleotides, the CDR3 is TGTGCCAGCAGTGAAGTAACTAGCGGGAATTACGAGCAGTACTTC. This codes for CASSEVTSGNYEQYF.

CDR3 amino acids: CASSPQVVTGNTIYF. DNA of the CDR3: TGTGCCAGCTCACCACAGGTAGTCACTGGAAACACCATATATTTT. J is TRBJ1-3 and V is TRBV18, with D unresolved. The CDR3 has 15 residues. Germline CDR1 reads KGHSH; CDR2 reads LQKENI. Trimming removed 1 base from V and 2 bases from J, with 9 bases in between.

The chain is built from TRBV15 and TRBJ1-6; TRBD1 matches at 7 bases. This CDR3 spans 17 amino acids. The V and J ends lost 10 bases and 0 bases, in that order; junction bases with no gene match: 12. Germline assignment: CDR1 LNHNV and CDR2 YYDKDF (reference sequence). For the CDR3, the DNA is TGTGCCAGCAGTAAGGGACAGATAAGCTCCTATAATTCACCCCTCCACTTT. Its protein product is CASSKGQISSYNSPLHF.

This clonotype was observed a handful of times. This chain uses TRBV2 with TRBJ1-3, with D hard to call. The germline V and J ends were trimmed by 3 bases and 1 base, with 7 bases remaining between them. The CDR3 runs to 14 residues. Germline V CDR1 and CDR2: SNHLY, FYNNEI. CDR3: CASSEWESGNTIYF. As DNA, the CDR3 is TGTGCCAGCAGTGAGTGGGAGTCTGGAAACACCATATATTTT.

The chain carries TRBV2 and TRBJ1-1, with 7 bases identical to TRBD1. CDR1 is SNHLY and CDR2 is FYNNEI in the germline V gene. This CDR3 contains 15 residues. The V and J ends lost 6 bases and 0 bases, in that order; junction bases with no gene match: 7. CDR3 bases: TGTGCCAGCAGAGCTTGGACAGGAATGAACACTGAAGCTTTCTTT. It codes for CASRAWTGMNTEAFF.

Ten or more counts support this clonotype. The V gene is TRBV2, the J gene TRBJ1-5; 7 nucleotides line up with TRBD1. The germline V gene has CDR1 SNHLY and CDR2 FYNNEI. V shed 6 bases and J 6 bases; nucleotides not matched to a gene: 8. This CDR3 contains 14 residues. The CDR3 sequence is CASSPDRVGQPQHF. DNA of the CDR3: TGTGCCAGCAGCCCCGACAGGGTCGGTCAGCCCCAGCATTTT.

V and J are TRBV7-8 and TRBJ2-7; the D gene could be TRBD1 or TRBD2 (5 bases each). The CDR3 totals 15 residues. V was trimmed by 5 bases and J by 2 bases, leaving 16 bases between them. Germline V lookup: CDR1 SGHVS, CDR2 FQNEAQ. The CDR3 spells CASSLSGDRTYEQYF. The CDR3 DNA follows: TGTGCCAGCAGCCTATCCGGGGACCGGACCTACGAGCAGTACTTC.

The chain carries TRBV29-1 and TRBJ1-6, with D possibly matching TRBD1 (5 bases). The V end lost 1 base, the J end lost 14 bases, and 12 bases lay between the germline ends. The CDR3 is made up of 12 amino acids. In germline, CDR1 is SQVTM, CDR2 ANQGSEA. CDR3 in amino acids: CSVEGGQGTLHF. CDR3 nucleotide sequence: TGCAGCGTTGAAGGGGGCCAAGGAACCCTCCACTTT.

The chain carries TRBV19 and TRBJ1-2, with 9 positions matching TRBD1. CDR3 size: 15 residues. V shed 3 bases and J 3 bases; nucleotides not matched to a gene: 5. The germline V gene has CDR1 LNHDA and CDR2 SQIVND (reference sequence). The CDR3 loop is CASSIGQGHYYGYTF. CDR3 DNA sequence: TGTGCCAGTAGTATCGGACAGGGGCATTACTATGGCTACACCTTC.

The rearrangement uses TRBV7-9 and TRBJ2-7, with D perhaps TRBD1 (6 bases). The V gene lost 10 bases and the J gene lost 0 bases, with 16 bases spanning the gap. The length of the CDR3 is 14 residues. Looked up from germline, CDR1 is SEHNR and CDR2 is FQNEAQ (reference sequence). The CDR3: CATVRQESSYEQYF. Here the CDR3 DNA reads TGTGCCACCGTGAGACAGGAAAGCTCCTACGAGCAGTACTTC.

This clonotype has more than one count but fewer than ten. The chain recombines TRBV6-1 with TRBJ1-1; D gene uncertain. The CDR3 extends over 13 amino acids. The ends were cut back, 6 bases at V and 0 bases at J, with 8 bases in the middle. The germline V gene encodes CDR1 MNHNS and CDR2 SASEGT. CDR3 amino acids: CASSPSMNTEAFF. The CDR3 bases are TGTGCCAGCAGCCCTAGCATGAACACTGAAGCTTTCTTT.

The V call is TRBV7-6, the J call TRBJ2-7; a weak D match, TRBD2 (6 bases). Trimming stripped 1 base from V and 6 bases from J, with 13 bases between. The CDR3 has 14 amino acids. Germline V CDR1 and CDR2: SGHVS, FNYEAQ. CDR3 amino acids: CASSLGSGGGEQYF. CDR3 bases: TGTGCCAGCAGCTTAGGTTCCGGGGGAGGCGAGCAGTACTTC.

This chain uses TRBV7-3 with TRBJ2-1; perhaps TRBD2 as D (7 bases). Germline V CDR1 and CDR2: SGHTA, FQGTGA. V was clipped by 8 bases and J by 8 bases, with 22 bases between them. This CDR3 comprises 15 residues. Written as DNA, the CDR3 is TGTGCCAGCGGCCTACGGGGGGCGCGGTACGATGAGCAGTTCTTC. Translation gives CASGLRGARYDEQFF. Complete variable domain (other parts from reference TRBV7-3 and TRBJ2-1): GAGVSQTPSNKVTEKGKYVELRCDPISGHTALYWYRQSLGQGPEFLIYFQGTGAADDSGLPNDRFFAVRPEGSVSTLKIQRTERGDSAVYLCASGLRGARYDEQFFGPGTRLTVL.

This clonotype was seen ten or more times. One end of the junction does not line up with germline, which may come from a read error. The chain recombines TRBV20-1 with TRBJ1-1; D call uncertain. The CDR3 spans 13 residues. Germline CDR1 reads DFQATT; CDR2 reads SNEGSKA (reference sequence). This CDR3 is CSSPRGQNAEAFF. CDR3 bases: TGCAGTTCCCCTCGCGGCCAGAACGCTGAAGCTTTCTTT.

V is TRBV10-3 and J is TRBJ1-2, with TRBD1 identical over 8 bases. Germline CDR1 ENHRY, CDR2 SYGVKD. The CDR3 is 11 amino acids. J gave up 8 bases and V 10 bases, and 6 bases lay outside the gene matches. CDR3 protein: CASGQGTGYTF. The CDR3 nucleotides read TGTGCCAGCGGACAGGGAACGGGCTACACCTTC.

J is TRBJ2-5 and V is TRBV5-8; D is perhaps TRBD2 (6 bases). CDR3 length equals 16 residues. The ends were cut back, 4 bases at V and 2 bases at J, with 18 bases in the middle. Germline CDR1 and CDR2: SGHTS and YDEGEE. The CDR3 is CASSPRGAGLQETQYF. As DNA, the CDR3 is TGTGCCAGCAGCCCCCGCGGAGCCGGACTACAAGAGACCCAGTACTTC.

This clonotype has more than one count but fewer than ten. J is TRBJ2-7 and V is TRBV7-2; TRBD2 might be the D (5 bases). The CDR3 covers 13 residues. Germline V gene sequence: CDR1 SGHTA, CDR2 FQGNSA. V was clipped by 5 bases and J by 2 bases, with 10 bases between them. The CDR3 loop is CASSRPGTYEQYF. CDR3 DNA: TGTGCCAGCAGCCGGCCGGGGACCTACGAGCAGTACTTC.

J is TRBJ2-3 and V is TRBV2; no firm D call. V shed 9 bases and J shed 0 bases, with 7 bases lying between them. Germline V gene sequence: CDR1 SNHLY, CDR2 FYNNEI. The CDR3 is made up of 12 amino acids. CDR3 in DNA: TGTGCCAGTAGTATAAGCACAGATACGCAGTATTTT. Translated, it gives CASSISTDTQYF. The complete variable domain, with remaining parts taken from reference TRBV2 and TRBJ2-3, reads EPEVTQTPSHQVTQMGQEVILRCVPISNHLYFYWYRQILGQKVEFLVSFYNNEISEKSEIFDDQFSVERPDGSNFTLKIRSTKLEDSAMYFCASSISTDTQYFGPGTRLTVL.

In its sample, this clonotype was seen once. The genes are TRBV10-2 and TRBJ2-7; D may match TRBD1 or TRBD2 (6 bases each). The CDR3 totals 15 residues. Trimming stripped 0 bases from V and 2 bases from J, with 11 bases between. Looked up from germline, CDR1 is WSHSY and CDR2 is SAAADI. The chain's CDR3 is CASSESTGATYEQYF. The CDR3 nucleotides are TGCGCCAGCAGTGAGTCGACGGGGGCGACCTACGAGCAGTACTTC.

CDR3 nucleotides: TGTGCCAGTATGAGGGCAGGGGCCCCCTACAATGAGCAGTTCTTC. As protein: CASMRAGAPYNEQFF. The chain carries TRBV19 and TRBJ2-1, with D possibly being TRBD1 (6 bases). With 7 bases removed from V and 2 bases from J, the gap between germline ends came to 15 bases. CDR1 is LNHDA, CDR2 SQIVND, per germline (reference sequence). The CDR3 length is 15 residues.

There are a few counts of this clonotype. This chain joins TRBV25-1 and TRBJ2-5, with 10 nucleotides matching TRBD1. V shed 1 base and J 5 bases; nucleotides not matched to a gene: 7. Germline V gene sequence: CDR1 MGHDK, CDR2 SYGVNS. This CDR3 is 16 amino acids long. CDR3 nucleotides: TGTGCCAGCAGTGAATGGGGACAGGGGTTAGGGGAGACCCAGTACTTC. Translated: CASSEWGQGLGETQYF.

The table lists this clonotype with a count of one. The chain recombines TRBV29-1 with TRBJ2-5; the D is unclear. CDR1 SQVTM and CDR2 ANQGSEA come from the germline V gene. V shed 0 bases and J shed 5 bases, with 10 bases lying between them. The CDR3 contains 13 residues. CDR3 bases: TGCAGCGTTGAAGATCTTATGGGGGAGACCCAGTACTTC. This encodes CSVEDLMGETQYF.

This sequence joins TRBV24-1 and TRBJ1-1; 9 bases fit TRBD1. CDR1 and CDR2 from the germline V gene are KGHDR and SFDVKD. After removal of 12 bases from V and 1 base from J, the junction contained 2 bases not matched to a gene. The CDR3 covers 12 residues. The CDR3 DNA follows: TGTGCCGCGGGACAGGGGAACACTGAAGCTTTCTTT. It codes for CAAGQGNTEAFF.

This chain links TRBV24-1 with TRBJ2-7, with D tentatively TRBD1 or TRBD2 (5 bases each). The CDR3 is 13 residues long. V lost 4 bases, J lost 5 bases, and 11 bases lay in between. Germline assignment: CDR1 KGHDR and CDR2 SFDVKD. CDR3 DNA sequence: TGTGCCACCAGTGAGATCAGGGACCACGAGCAGTACTTC. Protein sequence: CATSEIRDHEQYF.

Many counts were recorded for this clonotype. The CDR3, as DNA: TGTGCCAGCAGCTTGAACCCGAGACCCTACAATGAGCAGTTCTTC. Residues: CASSLNPRPYNEQFF. This sequence joins TRBV5-6 and TRBJ2-1, with D hard to call. CDR3 length equals 15 residues. Deletions cut 1 base from V and 2 bases from J, with 10 bases between. Germline CDR1 is SGHDT and CDR2 is YYEEEE.

The chain has TRBV20-1 and TRBJ2-1; TRBD2 aligns across 7 bases. Losses at the gene ends were 7 bases for V and 7 bases for J; bases not matched to a gene: 10. CDR3 length equals 13 residues. Germline V gives CDR1 DFQATT, CDR2 SNEGSKA (reference sequence). For the CDR3, the DNA is TGCAGTGGGTGGTGGGAGGGCCGTAATGAGCAGTTCTTC. As protein: CSGWWEGRNEQFF.

This chain connects TRBV19 to TRBJ2-1; TRBD1 agrees at 8 bases. The ends lost 5 bases at V and 3 bases at J; junction bases unmatched: 6. CDR1 is LNHDA and CDR2 is SQIVND in the germline V gene (reference sequence). This CDR3 is built from 15 residues. DNA for the CDR3: TGTGCCAGTAGTCTCGACAGGGGTTTCTACAATGAGCAGTTCTTC. Its protein product is CASSLDRGFYNEQFF. The whole variable domain, remainder taken from reference TRBV19 and TRBJ2-1, is DGGITQSPKYLFRKEGQNVTLSCEQNLNHDAMYWYRQDPGQGLRLIYYSQIVNDFQKGDIAEGYSVSREKKESFPLTVTSAQKNPTAFYLCASSLDRGFYNEQFFGPGTRLTVL.

The J gene is TRBJ1-6, the V gene TRBV9; TRBD1 matches 9 bases. The CDR3 has 14 amino acids. CDR1 and CDR2 (germline): SGDLS, YYNGEE. Trimming at V came to 0 bases and at J to 11 bases, leaving 3 bases not matched to a gene. As DNA, the CDR3 is TGTGCCAGCAGCGTAGGGACAGGGGATACACCCCTCCACTTT. Protein: CASSVGTGDTPLHF.

Comments on this clonotype: This may stem from a read error, because a much larger clone lies one nucleotide away. The V gene is TRBV9, the J gene TRBJ2-7; TRBD2 aligns across 13 bases. With V trimmed by 4 bases and J by 6 bases, 10 bases remained unmatched. This CDR3 comprises 16 residues. In germline, CDR1 is SGDLS, CDR2 YYNGEE. The CDR3 spells CASSPQTSGRWTEQYF. In nucleotides, the CDR3 is TGTGCCAGCAGCCCTCAGACTAGCGGGAGGTGGACCGAGCAGTACTTC.

As concerns this clonotype: One end of the junction is discordant with germline, which a read error may explain. V is TRBV10-3 and J is TRBJ1-1; tentative D call: TRBD1 (5 bases). The CDR3 is 16 residues long. Germline CDR1 and CDR2: ENHRY and SYGVKD. The CDR3 region has the DNA TGTGCCAGCAGTTACCCGGCCCGAGGGACGAACACTGAAGCTTTCTTT. It encodes CASSYPARGTNTEAFF.